The entry that follows covers one T cell receptor beta chain sequence. The antigen is unknown. Trimming removed 5 bases from V and 4 bases from J; junction bases left unmatched: 7. The CDR3 runs to 15 residues. In germline, CDR1 is SGHRS, CDR2 YFSETQ. The data belong to a study of shared clonotypes between healthy human individuals. Study-level findings and limits: Larger estimated richness was generally seen in naive subsets than in memory subsets. An expected dependence of interdonor clonotype sharing on sequencing depth was noted.

For each subset, genomic DNA was distributed in equal portions over several immunoSEQ plates. When replicate PCRs were run on sorted subsets, they used around 200 ng DNA, about 30,000 T cell genomes. Profiling relied on immunoSEQ multiplex PCR, and the TCRdb table lists in-frame clones only, not all of them. The table shows around 990,000 clones, with 77% occurring only once. Sequenced: memory CD4+ T cells from PBMCs. The subset was: CD45RA-negative fraction. This TCR was recovered from a man between 18 and 35 years old in good health. Some clones in this sample may be carry-over from other donors' samples. The chain joins TRBV5-1 to TRBJ1-5, with 9 positions matching TRBD1. The DNA of the CDR3 is TGCGCCAGCAGTCCGACAGGGGGTAGGAATCAGCCCCAGCATTTT. It encodes CASSPTGGRNQPQHF.